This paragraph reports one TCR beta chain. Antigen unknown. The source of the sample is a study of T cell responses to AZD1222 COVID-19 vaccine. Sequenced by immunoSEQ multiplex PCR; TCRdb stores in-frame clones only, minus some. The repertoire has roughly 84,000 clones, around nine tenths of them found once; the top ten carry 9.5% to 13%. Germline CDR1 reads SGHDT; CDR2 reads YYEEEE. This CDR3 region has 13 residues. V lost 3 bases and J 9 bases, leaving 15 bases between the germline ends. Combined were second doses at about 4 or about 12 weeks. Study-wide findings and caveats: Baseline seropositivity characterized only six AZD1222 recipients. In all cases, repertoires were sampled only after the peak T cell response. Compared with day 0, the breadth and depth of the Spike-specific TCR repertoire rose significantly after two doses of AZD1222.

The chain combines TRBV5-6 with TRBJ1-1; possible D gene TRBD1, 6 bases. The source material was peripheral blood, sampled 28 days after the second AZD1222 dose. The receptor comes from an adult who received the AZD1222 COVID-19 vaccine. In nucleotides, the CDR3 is TGTGCCAGCAGCTCGAGGGGGGCCCCTAAAGCTTTCTTT. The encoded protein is CASSSRGAPKAFF.